The 19 T cell receptor beta chains presented below share a single source sample, sequenced in a study of shared T cell receptors in the human thymus. Some clones are missing from TCRdb's copy, which holds only in-frame ones; the method was immunoSEQ multiplex PCR. The sample has hundreds of thousands of clones; about 89% are singletons. This sample was shared with a second study, whose subject was human thymus T cells.

Sequences were obtained from thymocytes. The receptors stem from a boy under two years old with a congenital heart defect.

V is TRBV2 and J is TRBJ2-1, with 7 bases identical to TRBD1. J lost 8 bases, V lost 2 bases, and 9 bases had no gene match. Germline V gene data show CDR1 as SNHLY and CDR2 as FYNNEI. The CDR3 sequence is 15 residues long. The DNA for the CDR3 is TGTGCCAGCAGTGAAACATCCGACAGGGCAGATGAGCAGTTCTTC. This codes for CASSETSDRADEQFF.

This chain links TRBV28 with TRBJ1-1, with D unresolved. The CDR3 length is 11 residues. V was cut by 5 bases and J by 6 bases, with 7 bases left in between. Germline V gene lookup returns CDR1 MDHEN and CDR2 SYDVKM. This CDR3 is CASSLNSEAFF. In nucleotides, the CDR3 is TGTGCCAGCAGTCTTAATTCTGAAGCTTTCTTT.

This sequence joins TRBV5-1 and TRBJ2-3, with TRBD2 matching over 11 bases. CDR1 and CDR2 from the germline V gene are SGHRS and YFSETQ. Trimming cost V 6 bases and J 2 bases; bases outside gene matches: 8. The CDR3 is 16 residues long. The CDR3 spells CASTPSSGGTTDTQYF. The CDR3 region has the DNA TGCGCCAGCACCCCCTCTAGCGGGGGGACCACAGATACGCAGTATTTT.

This clone was counted once. The rearrangement links TRBV7-9 to TRBJ2-7; D call uncertain. CDR1 and CDR2 (germline): SEHNR, FQNEAQ (reference sequence). V shed 4 bases and J shed 6 bases, with 10 bases lying between them. The CDR3 sequence is 12 residues long. This CDR3 reads CASSSLSSEQYF. CDR3 sequence (DNA): TGTGCCAGCAGCTCTTTATCTAGCGAGCAGTACTTC.

This chain joins TRBV2 and TRBJ2-1; D is undetermined. CDR3 length: 14 residues. The germline CDR1 and CDR2 sequences are SNHLY and FYNNEI. V lost 1 base, J lost 4 bases, and 8 bases lay in between. CDR3 protein: CASSEVVSYNEQFF. The DNA for the CDR3 is TGTGCCAGCAGTGAAGTAGTCTCTTACAATGAGCAGTTCTTC. Drawing the rest from reference TRBV2 and TRBJ2-1, the complete variable domain is EPEVTQTPSHQVTQMGQEVILRCVPISNHLYFYWYRQILGQKVEFLVSFYNNEISEKSEIFDDQFSVERPDGSNFTLKIRSTKLEDSAMYFCASSEVVSYNEQFFGPGTRLTVL.

CDR3 sequence: CASSLKAGASSYEQYF. For the CDR3, the DNA is TGCGCCAGCAGCCTTAAAGCGGGGGCCAGCTCCTACGAGCAGTACTTC. The chain uses TRBV4-3 and TRBJ2-7; 8 bases line up with TRBD2. Looked up from germline, CDR1 is LGHNA and CDR2 is YSLEER. V shed 4 bases and J 0 bases; nucleotides not matched to a gene: 8. The CDR3 loop spans 16 amino acids.

This clone was seen a handful of times. This chain links TRBV28 with TRBJ1-1, with a tentative D call TRBD1 (5 bases). This CDR3 comprises 17 residues. Trimming stripped 5 bases from V and 0 bases from J, with 19 bases between. Germline V gene data show CDR1 as MDHEN and CDR2 as SYDVKM. This chain's CDR3 is CASSPPRQGGMNTEAFF. In nucleotides, the CDR3 is TGTGCCAGCAGTCCCCCCCGCCAGGGCGGAATGAACACTGAAGCTTTCTTT.

The rearrangement uses TRBV4-1 and TRBJ2-1, with 14 bases that match TRBD2. The CDR3 spans 16 residues. Germline V gene lookup returns CDR1 MGHRA and CDR2 YSYEKL. Losses at the gene ends were 3 bases for V and 7 bases for J; bases not matched to a gene: 5. CDR3: CASSHAGTSGSNEQFF. CDR3 coding DNA: TGCGCCAGCAGCCATGCCGGGACTAGCGGGAGTAATGAGCAGTTCTTC.

The chain has TRBV10-1 and TRBJ2-5; a possible D gene is TRBD2 (6 bases). The CDR3 has 15 residues. The germline V gene has CDR1 WNHNN and CDR2 SYGVQD (reference sequence). Trimming cost V 5 bases and J 3 bases, with 16 bases left between them. The DNA of the CDR3 is TGCGCCAGCAGTCCTTGGAGGGCCGGGGAAGAGACCCAGTACTTC. Residues: CASSPWRAGEETQYF.

This clone showed up just a few times. The chain's CDR3 is CASSTGFVYEQYF. The CDR3 DNA follows: TGTGCCAGCAGCACAGGGTTTGTCTACGAGCAGTACTTC. V gene TRBV6-6 combines with J gene TRBJ2-7, with D possibly being TRBD1 (6 bases). Germline CDR1 and CDR2: MNHNY and SVGAGI (reference sequence). The CDR3 has 13 amino acids. V was shortened by 6 bases and J by 3 bases, with 12 bases between the two germline ends.

This clone has just one count. The rearrangement uses TRBV19 and TRBJ1-3; no firm D call. V gave up 2 bases and J gave up 4 bases, with 15 bases separating them. Germline loops: CDR1 LNHDA, CDR2 SQIVND (reference sequence). This CDR3 spans 16 amino acids. The chain's CDR3 is CASSILAGTYGNTIYF. The CDR3 bases are TGTGCCAGTAGTATATTGGCGGGAACGTACGGAAACACCATATATTTT. Complete variable domain (other parts from reference TRBV19 and TRBJ1-3): DGGITQSPKYLFRKEGQNVTLSCEQNLNHDAMYWYRQDPGQGLRLIYYSQIVNDFQKGDIAEGYSVSREKKESFPLTVTSAQKNPTAFYLCASSILAGTYGNTIYFGEGSWLTVV.

As regards this clone: Other nucleotide sequences in the sample specify the same CDR3. The V gene is TRBV27, the J gene TRBJ1-5; weak D call: TRBD1 (6 bases). V gave up 5 bases and J gave up 4 bases, with 9 bases separating them. The germline V gene encodes CDR1 MNHEY and CDR2 SMNVEV (reference sequence). The CDR3 length is 13 residues. As DNA, the CDR3 is TGTGCCAGCAGTCTCACAGGGAATCAGCCCCAGCATTTT. Residues: CASSLTGNQPQHF.

The rearrangement joins TRBV5-1 to TRBJ2-3, with 13 bases that match TRBD2. Trimming cost V 4 bases and J 2 bases; bases outside gene matches: 10. CDR1 is SGHRS and CDR2 is YFSETQ in the germline V gene. The CDR3 is 18 amino acids. The CDR3: CASSGLAGVWGHTDTQYF. In DNA form, the CDR3 reads TGCGCCAGCAGCGGACTAGCGGGAGTGTGGGGGCACACAGATACGCAGTATTTT.

V and J are TRBV5-4 and TRBJ2-1, with D perhaps TRBD1 (6 bases). Trimming pared 0 bases from V and 7 bases from J, leaving 11 bases between. Looked up from germline, CDR1 is SGHNT and CDR2 is YYREEE (reference sequence). This CDR3 spans 14 amino acids. The CDR3 protein is CASSLGDTDNEQFF. Written as DNA, the CDR3 is TGTGCCAGCAGCTTGGGGGACACGGATAATGAGCAGTTCTTC.

This chain links TRBV19 with TRBJ2-7, with a weak D call TRBD2 (5 bases). Germline V gene lookup returns CDR1 LNHDA and CDR2 SQIVND (reference sequence). V dropped 3 bases and J dropped 3 bases, with 18 bases sitting between them. This CDR3 spans 16 amino acids. In DNA form, the CDR3 reads TGTGCCAGTAGTATTGCCGGAGAGGGTTTCGGCTACGAGCAGTACTTC. Translation: CASSIAGEGFGYEQYF.

The gene calls are TRBV15 and TRBJ2-1, with a weak D call TRBD2 (5 bases). Trimming stripped 1 base from V and 12 bases from J, with 10 bases between. From germline, CDR1 is LNHNV and CDR2 YYDKDF (reference sequence). CDR3 length equals 12 residues. CDR3 coding DNA: TGTGCCACCAGCAGAGGAGGAGGTTGGCAGTTCTTC. Residues: CATSRGGGWQFF.

This chain uses TRBV7-2 with TRBJ2-7; D may be TRBD2 (5 bases). The CDR3 spans 14 residues. CDR1 SGHTA and CDR2 FQGNSA come from the germline V gene. Trimming cost V 5 bases and J 5 bases, with 16 bases left between them. The CDR3 region is CASSDPGIPHEQYF. DNA for the CDR3: TGTGCCAGCAGCGACCCGGGGATACCCCACGAGCAGTACTTC.

CDR3 nucleotides: TGTGCCAGCAGCCAAGCGGGGGGACGTTTGGACGAGCAGTACTTC. Encoded protein: CASSQAGGRLDEQYF. The chain combines TRBV4-2 with TRBJ2-7, with TRBD2 matching over 7 bases. This CDR3 contains 15 residues. J lost 5 bases, V lost 1 base, and 8 bases had no gene match. The germline V gene has CDR1 LGHNA and CDR2 YNFKEQ.

The J gene is TRBJ1-5, the V gene TRBV2; D is uncertain. Between the trimmed V and J ends, which lost 8 bases and 3 bases, there was a span of 8 bases. This CDR3 comprises 12 residues. CDR1 and CDR2 (germline): SNHLY, FYNNEI. This chain's CDR3 is CASADNNQPQHF. DNA of the CDR3: TGTGCCAGCGCAGACAACAATCAGCCCCAGCATTTT. The entire variable domain, with the rest obtained from reference TRBV2 and TRBJ1-5, is as follows: EPEVTQTPSHQVTQMGQEVILRCVPISNHLYFYWYRQILGQKVEFLVSFYNNEISEKSEIFDDQFSVERPDGSNFTLKIRSTKLEDSAMYFCASADNNQPQHFGDGTRLSIL.